These 23 T cell receptor beta chains were all obtained from the same sample, sequenced in a study of glioma-infiltrating T cells after dendritic cell vaccination. Profiling relied on immunoSEQ multiplex PCR, and the TCRdb table lists in-frame clones only, not all of them. In the table there are 90,000 to 95,000 clones, roughly 77% of which are singletons. Time point defined: after dendritic cell vaccination, including at tumor progression/relapse. Sequenced material: blood, taken after dendritic cell vaccination. These receptors originate from a human donor with glioblastoma.

The V call is TRBV6-1, the J call TRBJ1-5; D is uncertain. Trimming removed 0 bases at V and 0 bases at J, with 15 bases between. This CDR3 contains 18 residues. Germline CDR1 and CDR2: MNHNS and SASEGT. CDR3 coding DNA: TGTGCCAGCAGTGAAGCGCTACCGAGTGAGCATAGCAATCAGCCCCAGCATTTT. Translated, it gives CASSEALPSEHSNQPQHF.

This sequence joins TRBV5-6 and TRBJ1-5; TRBD1 matches at 7 bases. The germline CDR1 and CDR2 sequences are SGHDT and YYEEEE. The CDR3 loop spans 15 amino acids. With V trimmed by 0 bases and J by 4 bases, 4 bases remained unmatched. The CDR3 nucleotides are TGTGCCAGCAGCTTGGGACAGGGCGGGAATCAGCCCCAGCATTTT. It codes for CASSLGQGGNQPQHF.

The chain has TRBV2 and TRBJ1-3; TRBD1 matches at 8 bases. Germline loops: CDR1 SNHLY, CDR2 FYNNEI. This CDR3 has 14 residues. V shed 5 bases and J 3 bases; nucleotides not matched to a gene: 3. The DNA of the CDR3 is TGTGCCAGCAGTACTGACAGGGGTGGAAACACCATATATTTT. It encodes CASSTDRGGNTIYF.

In this sample, this clone turned up a few times. J is TRBJ2-1 and V is TRBV5-1, with D hard to call. Trimming shortened V by 0 bases and J by 9 bases, and 10 bases separated the two germline ends. Germline loops: CDR1 SGHRS, CDR2 YFSETQ. The CDR3 length is 13 residues. The CDR3 spells CASSLVVESEQFF. CDR3 nucleotides: TGCGCCAGCAGCTTGGTCGTAGAAAGTGAGCAGTTCTTC.

The chain carries TRBV6-1 and TRBJ1-2, with D maybe TRBD1 (5 bases). The germline CDR1 and CDR2 sequences are MNHNS and SASEGT. Between the trimmed V and J ends, which lost 7 bases and 3 bases, there was a span of 15 bases. The CDR3 loop spans 14 amino acids. The CDR3 reads CASTKEGRDYGYTF. The DNA of the CDR3 is TGTGCCAGCACAAAGGAGGGGAGAGACTATGGCTACACCTTC.

V usage is TRBV18 and J usage is TRBJ2-2, with a tentative D call TRBD1 (6 bases). Trimming took 10 bases from V and 6 from J, leaving 24 bases between them. The CDR3 has 16 amino acids. The V gene's germline CDR1 is KGHSH and CDR2 LQKENI. CDR3 sequence reads: CATHLRGTASAGELFF. The CDR3 DNA is TGTGCCACCCACCTTAGGGGGACGGCGTCGGCCGGGGAGCTGTTTTTT.

This chain joins TRBV2 and TRBJ2-5; possible D gene TRBD2, 6 bases. The CDR3 runs to 15 residues. V lost 7 bases to trimming and J lost 5 bases, with 20 bases between them. CDR1 and CDR2 (germline): SNHLY, FYNNEI. CDR3 amino acids: CASTPGTVRVETQYF. The CDR3 DNA reads TGTGCCAGCACCCCGGGGACTGTAAGGGTTGAGACCCAGTACTTC.

The V and J genes are TRBV6-1 and TRBJ1-2; possible D gene TRBD1, 5 bases. Trimming pared 8 bases from V and 1 base from J, leaving 8 bases between. The CDR3 totals 12 residues. Germline lookup yields CDR1 MNHNS and CDR2 SASEGT. The CDR3, as DNA: TGTGCCAGCGGGACTAGTAACTATGGCTACACCTTC. It yields the protein CASGTSNYGYTF.

This chain links TRBV9 with TRBJ1-2; D remains ambiguous. This CDR3 is 16 amino acids long. V shed 3 bases and J shed 7 bases, with 22 bases lying between them. The germline CDR1 and CDR2 sequences are SGDLS and YYNGEE. CDR3 sequence (DNA): TGTGCCAGCAGCGCAACCGTCACTGGGAGGGAGGGTGGCTACACCTTC. It codes for CASSATVTGREGGYTF.

The chain uses TRBV7-9 and TRBJ2-7; D not resolved. Germline V gene lookup returns CDR1 SEHNR and CDR2 FQNEAQ (reference sequence). The CDR3 extends over 16 amino acids. V lost 5 bases and J 5 bases, leaving 22 bases between the germline ends. CDR3: CASSLNISPDLDEQYF. Written as DNA, the CDR3 is TGTGCCAGCAGCCTAAATATTAGCCCCGATCTCGACGAGCAGTACTTC. The variable domain in full, completed from reference TRBV7-9 and TRBJ2-7, reads DTGVSQNPRHKITKRGQNVTFRCDPISEHNRLYWYRQTLGQGPEFLTYFQNEAQLEKSRLLSDRFSAERPKGSFSTLEIQRTEQGDSAMYLCASSLNISPDLDEQYFGPGTRLTVT.

The rearrangement joins TRBV5-6 to TRBJ2-2, with 16 bases lining up with TRBD2. The CDR3 covers 18 residues. Trimming at V came to 4 bases and at J to 0 bases, leaving 3 bases not matched to a gene. Germline assignment: CDR1 SGHDT and CDR2 YYEEEE. As DNA, the CDR3 is TGTGCCAGCAGCGGCGGGACTAGCGGGGGGGCGAACACCGGGGAGCTGTTTTTT. Translating it yields CASSGGTSGGANTGELFF.

The CDR3 DNA reads as TGCGCCAGCAGTACTAGCGGGTTTGTTAATGAGCAGTTCTTC. This encodes CASSTSGFVNEQFF. This chain connects TRBV10-1 to TRBJ2-1; the match to TRBD2 covers 9 bases. The V segment lost 5 bases and the J segment 7 bases; nucleotides outside the gene matches: 6. Per germline, CDR1 WNHNN and CDR2 SYGVQD (reference sequence). CDR3 length equals 14 residues.

The chain carries TRBV28 and TRBJ2-1, with a weak D call TRBD1 (6 bases). Between the trimmed V and J ends, which lost 2 bases and 3 bases, there was a span of 17 bases. Per germline, CDR1 MDHEN and CDR2 SYDVKM. The CDR3 is 17 amino acids. CDR3 coding DNA: TGTGCCAGCAGTTTAGGGGGCGGGTGGTCTTTCTACAATGAGCAGTTCTTC. It specifies CASSLGGGWSFYNEQFF. Full variable domain (remainder filled in from reference TRBV28 and TRBJ2-1): DVKVTQSSRYLVKRTGEKVFLECVQDMDHENMFWYRQDPGLGLRLIYFSYDVKMKEKGDIPEGYSVSREKKERFSLILESASTNQTSMYLCASSLGGGWSFYNEQFFGPGTRLTVL.

J is TRBJ2-1 and V is TRBV10-3; TRBD2 aligns across 9 bases. Germline CDR1 and CDR2: ENHRY and SYGVKD. J lost 0 bases, V lost 9 bases, and 6 bases had no gene match. This CDR3 comprises 15 residues. CDR3 sequence reads: CAIEREANSYNEQFF. DNA of the CDR3: TGTGCCATAGAGCGGGAGGCAAACTCCTACAATGAGCAGTTCTTC.

This clone turned up a few times. The gene calls are TRBV7-2 and TRBJ2-1, with D possibly TRBD2 on 6 matching bases. V was shortened by 2 bases and J by 7 bases, with 18 bases between the two germline ends. CDR1 and CDR2 from the germline V gene are SGHTA and FQGNSA. CDR3 size: 16 residues. The CDR3 here is CASSLRGTPKNNEQFF. CDR3 sequence (DNA): TGTGCCAGCAGCTTACGAGGGACTCCTAAAAATAATGAGCAGTTCTTC.

The V gene is TRBV7-6, the J gene TRBJ2-5; 7 positions agree with TRBD1. V was pared by 5 bases and J by 11 bases, with 17 bases of the junction left unmatched. The CDR3 loop spans 15 amino acids. Germline V gene lookup returns CDR1 SGHVS and CDR2 FNYEAQ. CDR3 sequence (DNA): TGTGCCAGCAGCCCGCAACTGGACAGGAATCAGGAGCAGTACTTC. It specifies CASSPQLDRNQEQYF.

This clone turned up a few times. V gene TRBV18 combines with J gene TRBJ1-2, with 8 bases fitting TRBD1. The length of the CDR3 is 15 residues. The ends lost 3 bases at V and 5 bases at J; junction bases unmatched: 8. In germline, CDR1 is KGHSH, CDR2 LQKENI. CDR3 coding DNA: TGTGCCAGCTCACCGGACGGACAGGGTCGGTATGGCTACACCTTC. It specifies CASSPDGQGRYGYTF. Variable domain in full (rest from reference TRBV18 and TRBJ1-2): NAGVMQNPRHLVRRRGQEARLRCSPMKGHSHVYWYRQLPEEGLKFMVYLQKENIIDESGMPKERFSAEFPKEGPSILRIQQVVRGDSAAYFCASSPDGQGRYGYTFGSGTRLTVV.

The V and J genes are TRBV6-4 and TRBJ1-2; TRBD1 matches at 7 bases. Germline CDR1 is MRHNA and CDR2 is SNTAGT. The CDR3 has 14 residues. The V and J ends lost 7 bases and 4 bases, in that order; junction bases with no gene match: 9. CDR3 DNA sequence: TGTGCCAGCACCCCCACCCGGGACAGCTATGGCTACACCTTC. It yields the protein CASTPTRDSYGYTF.

This clone appeared a few times. The V call is TRBV4-1, the J call TRBJ1-2, with D possibly TRBD1 on 5 matching bases. Germline-derived CDR1 and CDR2 are MGHRA and YSYEKL. The CDR3 consists of 16 residues. The V and J ends lost 3 bases and 6 bases respectively, with 20 bases between them. The CDR3 protein is CASSQEGHALRNGYTF. CDR3 DNA: TGCGCCAGCAGCCAGGAAGGACATGCGCTAAGAAATGGCTACACCTTC.

The rearrangement links TRBV7-9 to TRBJ1-1, with 8 bases matching TRBD1. Germline CDR1 SEHNR, CDR2 FQNEAQ (reference sequence). The CDR3 length is 14 residues. Unmatched junction bases numbered 8, after V lost 5 bases and J lost 6 bases. The chain's CDR3 is CASSRTGKGAEAFF. CDR3 DNA sequence: TGTGCCAGCAGCCGGACAGGGAAAGGCGCTGAAGCTTTCTTT.

The V gene is TRBV30, the J gene TRBJ1-1; D gene ambiguous. The CDR3 runs 13 residues. Germline loops: CDR1 GTSNPN, CDR2 SVGIG (reference sequence). Trimming removed 2 bases from V and 6 bases from J, with 13 bases in between. The CDR3 protein is CAWSRGAHSEAFF. The CDR3 bases are TGTGCCTGGAGTCGGGGTGCGCACTCTGAAGCTTTCTTT.

The chain carries TRBV2 and TRBJ1-1; 9 bases are shared with TRBD1. Losses at the gene ends were 4 bases for V and 5 bases for J; bases not matched to a gene: 5. CDR3 size: 14 residues. The germline CDR1 and CDR2 sequences are SNHLY and FYNNEI. The DNA for the CDR3 is TGTGCCAGCAGTGGGGGACAGGGAGGGACTGAAGCTTTCTTT. The encoded protein is CASSGGQGGTEAFF.

The chain combines TRBV4-1 with TRBJ2-5; 9 nucleotides align to TRBD1. Trimming took 2 bases from V and 5 from J; bases not matched to a gene: 9. In germline, CDR1 is MGHRA, CDR2 YSYEKL. CDR3 length equals 16 residues. This CDR3 reads CASSQPPLGTGETQYF. The CDR3 DNA is TGCGCCAGCAGCCAACCACCACTAGGGACAGGGGAGACCCAGTACTTC.